The source of this T cell receptor (beta chain) is a study of T cell repertoires in cytomegalovirus infection. Background on the study: Based on public TCR beta signatures, there were indications of CMV infection and of a matching HLA type.

Findings and caveats of the study: Dominant in the ex vivo response were TCR beta clonotypes restricted by HLA-C and specific for CMV. Accumulated public TCR beta family frequency recognized individuals carrying CMV together with the relevant HLA.

The ends lost 0 bases at V and 3 bases at J; junction bases unmatched: 6. The CDR3 is 16 amino acids. Per the germline V gene, CDR1 is MGHRA and CDR2 is YSYEKL. This clonotype was seen ten or more times. Its antigen is not known. TCRdb itself ran the reads through MiXCR, one entry per CDR3 protein. Of 250,000 or so distinct CDR3 sequences in the sample, over 15% were seen once. The receptor's source is a human donor in good health (CMV status not recorded). Some clones in this sample may be carry-over from other donors' samples. This chain links TRBV4-1 with TRBJ2-7; the match to TRBD1 covers 9 bases. Sequencing input: CD8+ T cells from PBMCs. The CDR3 here is CASSQDPQGAGYEQYF. Here the CDR3 DNA reads TGCGCCAGCAGCCAAGACCCACAGGGGGCTGGCTACGAGCAGTACTTC.